This T cell receptor beta chain was found in a study of shared clonotypes between healthy human individuals. Study-level information: Three plates were used per donor for CD4 naive, three for CD4 memory, two for CD8 naive and one for CD8 memory. Overall study results and limits: Estimated richness values were generally larger in naive subsets than in memory subsets. The researchers took only blood, and tissue repertoires probably look different.

About this clone itself: Its specificity is unknown. This sample also contains other DNA sequences that code for the same CDR3.

Only CD45RO-negative cells positively selected for CCR7 counted as naive CD8 cells, so terminally differentiated effector memory CD45RA+ cells were excluded. The donor cohort consisted entirely of Caucasian adults residing in Nashville, Tennessee. The length of the CDR3 is 13 residues. The germline V and J ends were trimmed by 1 base and 8 bases, with 11 bases remaining between them. Germline CDR1 GTSNPN, CDR2 SVGIG (reference sequence). Repertoires were generated with immunoSEQ multiplex PCR, while TCRdb's copy carries only in-frame clones and drops some. The sample shows about 2 million clones, about 95% of them seen only once.

The chain has TRBV30 and TRBJ1-4; the D is unclear. The TCR originated in a man in his late teens or twenties in good health. The sample consisted of naive CD8+ T cells sorted from blood. The CDR3 DNA sequence: TGTGCCTGGAGTGGGACTGGAGGGGAAAAACTGTTTTTT. Its translation is CAWSGTGGEKLFF.